The clone carrying this TCR beta chain was picked up one time. As yet, its antigen is unknown. The V and J ends lost 7 bases and 4 bases, in that order; junction bases with no gene match: 6. CDR1 SGHTA and CDR2 FQGNSA come from the germline V gene. This CDR3 has 13 residues. The data belong to a study of human versus mouse CDR3 diversity and MHC coevolution. Study background: Reported immunoSEQ sensitivity was one in 200,000 T cells, with reduced amplification bias. Whole-study findings and limits: The lowest clonal inequality scores came from most of the three human donors. Six MHC II alleles selected the human T cells. Around 1.5 million TCR beta clonotypes were estimated for humans, the largest repertoire.

TCRdb keeps only in-frame clones here, not all; method: immunoSEQ multiplex PCR. The repertoire holds about 73,000 clones, with 85% to 95% as singletons. This clonotype originated in a person aged 25 to 69 in good health. Sequencing was performed on naive CD4+ T cells from blood. Regarding subset: CD45RO-negative CD62L-positive naive CD4 T cells. The chain joins TRBV7-2 to TRBJ1-1, with 7 bases identical to TRBD1. DNA for the CDR3: TGTGCCAGCAACCGTGACAGGGTCACTGAAGCTTTCTTT. As protein: CASNRDRVTEAFF.